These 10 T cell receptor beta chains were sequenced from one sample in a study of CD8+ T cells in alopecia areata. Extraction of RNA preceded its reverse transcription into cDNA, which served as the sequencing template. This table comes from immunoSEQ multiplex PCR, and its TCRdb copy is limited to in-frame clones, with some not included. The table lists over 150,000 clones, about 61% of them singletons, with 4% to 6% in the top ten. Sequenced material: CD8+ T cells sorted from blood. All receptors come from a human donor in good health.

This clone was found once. The CDR3 sequence is CASSYSSRYEQYF. In DNA form, the CDR3 reads TGTGCCAGCAGTTACTCGAGCCGCTACGAGCAGTACTTC. The V gene is TRBV6-5, the J gene TRBJ2-7; D not certain. The CDR3 consists of 13 residues. Per the germline V gene, CDR1 is MNHEY and CDR2 is SVGAGI. Trimming left V 0 bases short and J 3 bases short, with 6 bases between.

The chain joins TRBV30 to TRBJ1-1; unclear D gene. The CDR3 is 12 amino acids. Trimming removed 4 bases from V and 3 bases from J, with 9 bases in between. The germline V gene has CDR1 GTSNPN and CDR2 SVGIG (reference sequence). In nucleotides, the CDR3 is TGTGCCTGGATATCGGGATACACTGAAGCTTTCTTT. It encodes CAWISGYTEAFF.

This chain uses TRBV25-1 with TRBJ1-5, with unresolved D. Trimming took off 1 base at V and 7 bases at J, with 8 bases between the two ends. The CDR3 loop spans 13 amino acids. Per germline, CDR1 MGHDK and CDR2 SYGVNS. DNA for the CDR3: TGTGCCAGCAGTGAATGGGGTTCCCAGCCCCAGCATTTT. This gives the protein CASSEWGSQPQHF.

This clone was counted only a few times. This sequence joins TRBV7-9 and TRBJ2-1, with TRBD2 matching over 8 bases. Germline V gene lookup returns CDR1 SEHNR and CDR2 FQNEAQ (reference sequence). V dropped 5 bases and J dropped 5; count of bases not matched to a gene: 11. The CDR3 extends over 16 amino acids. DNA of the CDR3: TGTGCCAGCAGCATACCTACTAGCGGCGATGACAATGAGCAGTTCTTC. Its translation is CASSIPTSGDDNEQFF.

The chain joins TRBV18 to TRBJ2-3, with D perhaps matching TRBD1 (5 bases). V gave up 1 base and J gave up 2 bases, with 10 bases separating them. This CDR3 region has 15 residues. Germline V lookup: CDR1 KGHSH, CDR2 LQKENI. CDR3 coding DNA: TGTGCCAGCTCACCACAGACAGCCATCACAGATACGCAGTATTTT. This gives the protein CASSPQTAITDTQYF. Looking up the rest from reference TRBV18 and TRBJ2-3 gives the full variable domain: NAGVMQNPRHLVRRRGQEARLRCSPMKGHSHVYWYRQLPEEGLKFMVYLQKENIIDESGMPKERFSAEFPKEGPSILRIQQVVRGDSAAYFCASSPQTAITDTQYFGPGTRLTVL.

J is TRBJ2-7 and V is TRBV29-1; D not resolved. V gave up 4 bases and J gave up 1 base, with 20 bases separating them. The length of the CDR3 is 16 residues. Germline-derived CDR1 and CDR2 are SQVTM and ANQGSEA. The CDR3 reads CSVVFGNLLNSYEQYF. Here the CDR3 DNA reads TGCAGCGTTGTTTTTGGGAACCTTCTAAATTCCTACGAGCAGTACTTC.

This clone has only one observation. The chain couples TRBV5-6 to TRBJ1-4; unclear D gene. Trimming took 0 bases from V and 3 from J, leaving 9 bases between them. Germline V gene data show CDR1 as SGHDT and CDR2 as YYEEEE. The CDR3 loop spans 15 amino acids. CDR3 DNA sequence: TGTGCCAGCAGCTTGGTTCCCGGTTCTAATGAAAAACTGTTTTTT. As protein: CASSLVPGSNEKLFF.

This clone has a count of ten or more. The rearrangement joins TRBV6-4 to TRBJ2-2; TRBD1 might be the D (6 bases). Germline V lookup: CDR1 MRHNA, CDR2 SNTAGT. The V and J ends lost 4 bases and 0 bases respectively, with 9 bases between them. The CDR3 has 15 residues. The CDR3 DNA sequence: TGTGCCAGCAGTGTGGACAGTCCGAACACCGGGGAGCTGTTTTTT. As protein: CASSVDSPNTGELFF.

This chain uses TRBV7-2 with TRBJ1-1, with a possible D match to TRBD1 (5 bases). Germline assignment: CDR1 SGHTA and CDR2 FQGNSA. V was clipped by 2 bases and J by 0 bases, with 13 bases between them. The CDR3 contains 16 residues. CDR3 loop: CASSLSLGALNTEAFF. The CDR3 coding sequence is TGTGCCAGCAGCTTATCCCTTGGGGCCTTGAACACTGAAGCTTTCTTT. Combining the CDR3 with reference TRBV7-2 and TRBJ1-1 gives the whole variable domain GAGVSQSPSNKVTEKGKDVELRCDPISGHTALYWYRQSLGQGLEFLIYFQGNSAPDKSGLPSDRFSAERTGGSVSTLTIQRTQQEDSAVYLCASSLSLGALNTEAFFGQGTRLTVV.

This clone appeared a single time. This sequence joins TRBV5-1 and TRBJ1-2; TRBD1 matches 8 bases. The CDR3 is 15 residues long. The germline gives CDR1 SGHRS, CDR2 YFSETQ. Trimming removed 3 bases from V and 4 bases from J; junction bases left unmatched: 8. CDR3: CASSWGTGDGYGYTF. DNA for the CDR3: TGCGCCAGCAGCTGGGGGACAGGAGACGGCTATGGCTACACCTTC.